The 5 T cell receptor beta chains below were found in one sample sequenced in a study of long-term antiretroviral therapy in people with HIV. The assay, immunoSEQ v3.0, was run at survey level. Assay: immunoSEQ multiplex PCR; the TCRdb copy retains only in-frame clones and omits some. The sample records 35,000 to 45,000 clones, 65% to 90% being singletons. The starting material was unsorted PBMCs, obtained 0.3 years after starting antiretroviral therapy. The receptors were gathered from a man younger than 35 with HIV.

This clone occurred once. The V and J genes are TRBV30 and TRBJ1-4; D gene ambiguous. The V and J ends lost 5 bases and 7 bases respectively, with 11 bases between them. There are 12 residues in the CDR3. Germline V gene data show CDR1 as GTSNPN and CDR2 as SVGIG (reference sequence). The CDR3 region is CAWAWAGEKLFF. Here the CDR3 DNA reads TGTGCCTGGGCTTGGGCTGGTGAAAAACTGTTTTTT.

This clone has just a few counts. This sequence joins TRBV5-4 and TRBJ1-1; maybe TRBD1 (5 bases). The CDR3 covers 13 residues. Trimming pared 2 bases from V and 5 bases from J, leaving 10 bases between. Germline loops: CDR1 SGHNT, CDR2 YYREEE (reference sequence). CDR3 bases: TGTGCCAGCAGCTTTTGGGGGGGGACTGAAGCTTTCTTT. Amino acid sequence: CASSFWGGTEAFF.

The gene calls are TRBV5-1 and TRBJ2-3, with TRBD2 matching 13 bases. Germline lookup yields CDR1 SGHRS and CDR2 YFSETQ. Trimming at V came to 4 bases and at J to 1 base, leaving 12 bases not matched to a gene. The CDR3 consists of 19 residues. The CDR3 sequence: CASSPHGTSGNAGTDTQYF. The CDR3 nucleotides are TGCGCCAGCAGCCCCCACGGGACTAGCGGGAACGCCGGCACAGATACGCAGTATTTT.

This clone was seen more than once but under ten times. The chain carries TRBV7-9 and TRBJ2-7; perhaps TRBD2 as D (6 bases). Germline CDR1 reads SEHNR; CDR2 reads FQNEAQ (reference sequence). The CDR3 is 12 amino acids. Trimming left V 3 bases short and J 6 bases short, with 9 bases between. In DNA form, the CDR3 reads TGTGCCAGCAGCTTTGACGGGGGCGAGCAGTACTTC. This encodes CASSFDGGEQYF.

The chain couples TRBV7-6 to TRBJ2-5; either TRBD1 or TRBD2 may fit D (5 bases each). V shed 2 bases and J shed 5 bases, with 27 bases lying between them. The germline V gene encodes CDR1 SGHVS and CDR2 FNYEAQ. This CDR3 contains 19 residues. The CDR3 region is CASSLRLGESQAGMETQYF. The CDR3 nucleotides are TGTGCCAGCAGCTTAAGATTAGGGGAGTCTCAGGCTGGGATGGAGACCCAGTACTTC.